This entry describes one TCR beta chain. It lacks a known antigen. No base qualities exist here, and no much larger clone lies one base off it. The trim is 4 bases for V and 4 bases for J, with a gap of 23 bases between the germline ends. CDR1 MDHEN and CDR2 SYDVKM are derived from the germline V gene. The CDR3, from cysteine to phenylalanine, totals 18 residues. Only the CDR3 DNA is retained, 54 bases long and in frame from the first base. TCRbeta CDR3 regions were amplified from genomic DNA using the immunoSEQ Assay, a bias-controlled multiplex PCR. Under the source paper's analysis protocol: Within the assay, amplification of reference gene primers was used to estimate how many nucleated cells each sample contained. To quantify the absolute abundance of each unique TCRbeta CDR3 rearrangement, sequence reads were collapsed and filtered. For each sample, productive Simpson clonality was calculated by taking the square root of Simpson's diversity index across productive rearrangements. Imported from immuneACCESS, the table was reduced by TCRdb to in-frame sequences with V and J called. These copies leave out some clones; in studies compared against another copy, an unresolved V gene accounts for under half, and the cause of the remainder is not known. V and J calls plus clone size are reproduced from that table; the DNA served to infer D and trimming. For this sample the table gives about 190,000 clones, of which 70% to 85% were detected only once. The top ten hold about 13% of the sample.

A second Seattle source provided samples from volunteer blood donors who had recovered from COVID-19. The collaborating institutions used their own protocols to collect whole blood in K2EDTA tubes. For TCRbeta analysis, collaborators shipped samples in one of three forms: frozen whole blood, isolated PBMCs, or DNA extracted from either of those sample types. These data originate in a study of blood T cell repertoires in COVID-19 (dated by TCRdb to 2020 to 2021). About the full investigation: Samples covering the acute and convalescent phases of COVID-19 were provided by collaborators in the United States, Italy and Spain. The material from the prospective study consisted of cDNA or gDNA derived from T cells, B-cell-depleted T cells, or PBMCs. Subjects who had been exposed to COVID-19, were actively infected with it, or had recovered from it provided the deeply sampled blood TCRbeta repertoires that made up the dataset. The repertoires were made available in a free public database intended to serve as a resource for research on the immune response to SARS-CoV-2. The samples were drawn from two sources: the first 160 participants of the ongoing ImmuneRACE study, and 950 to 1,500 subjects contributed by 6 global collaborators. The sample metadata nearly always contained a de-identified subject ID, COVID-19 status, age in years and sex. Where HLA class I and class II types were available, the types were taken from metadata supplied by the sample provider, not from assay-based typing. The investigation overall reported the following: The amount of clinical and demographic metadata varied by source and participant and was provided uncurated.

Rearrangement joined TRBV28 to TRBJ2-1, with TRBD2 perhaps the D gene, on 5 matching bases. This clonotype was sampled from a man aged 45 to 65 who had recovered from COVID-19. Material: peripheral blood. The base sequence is TGTGCCAGCAGTTCGATTTTCCCGCGGCGAGGGATATACAATGAGCAGTTCTTC. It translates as CASSSIFPRRGIYNEQFF.